These 31 T cell receptor beta chains originate from one sample sequenced in a study of spatial heterogeneity in lung cancer. TCRdb reprocessed the 5' RACE reads via MiXCR and lists one record per CDR3 protein. The sample contains around 40,000 distinct CDR3 sequences, 4% to 6% of which appear only once. Noted time point: sample taken at primary tumor resection. Tumor, nontumor lung or frozen PBMC supplied whole RNA that was sequenced unsorted. Sample: PBMCs, taken at surgery. Receptors were obtained from a female donor with early-stage non-small cell lung cancer.

The sample holds many counts of this clonotype. The chain is built from TRBV7-3 and TRBJ2-3; possibly TRBD1 or TRBD2 for D (5 bases each). The CDR3 is 14 residues long. The germline gives CDR1 SGHTA, CDR2 FQGTGA. Trimming cost V 3 bases and J 4 bases, with 11 bases left between them. The CDR3 nucleotides read TGTGCCAGCAGCTTCGGGACCAAAGCAGATACGCAGTATTTT. Its translation is CASSFGTKADTQYF.

This clonotype has ten or more counts. The chain combines TRBV29-1 with TRBJ2-3; D is unclear. CDR1 SQVTM and CDR2 ANQGSEA come from the germline V gene. This CDR3 has 16 amino acids. The V end lost 3 bases, the J end lost 2 bases, and 18 bases lay between the germline ends. The CDR3 loop is CSVDFPGSTDTDTQYF. CDR3 coding DNA: TGCAGCGTTGACTTTCCCGGGTCCACCGACACAGATACGCAGTATTTT.

This clonotype was detected ten times or more. The V gene is TRBV29-1, the J gene TRBJ2-7, with D possibly being TRBD1 (5 bases). Germline V gene data show CDR1 as SQVTM and CDR2 as ANQGSEA. This CDR3 is 12 amino acids long. Trimming took off 4 bases at V and 6 bases at J, with 13 bases between the two ends. The CDR3: CSVVIGAIEQYF. The CDR3 DNA reads TGCAGCGTTGTGATAGGGGCCATCGAGCAGTACTTC.

The V gene is TRBV6-7, the J gene TRBJ1-2, with 10 bases lining up with TRBD1. TRBV6-7 is an ORF for which the function is uncertain. There are 18 residues in the CDR3. Germline trimming cut 4 bases from V and 3 bases from J; bases unmatched to any gene: 14. In DNA, the CDR3 is TGTGCCAGCAGTTGCCCATCCGGGACAGGGGTCGAGGACTATGGCTACACCTTC. As protein: CASSCPSGTGVEDYGYTF.

This clonotype has a count of ten or more. The CDR3 loop reads CASSLVWGIKYNEQFF. In DNA, the CDR3 is TGTGCCAGCAGCTTAGTATGGGGGATCAAATACAATGAGCAGTTCTTC. V usage is TRBV7-9 and J usage is TRBJ2-1; D could derive from TRBD1 or TRBD2 (5 bases each). The germline V gene encodes CDR1 SEHNR and CDR2 FQNEAQ (reference sequence). The CDR3 has 16 amino acids. Deletions cut 1 base from V and 4 bases from J, with 14 bases between.

This clonotype was detected ten times or more. The chain couples TRBV4-1 to TRBJ1-1; tentative D call: TRBD1 (6 bases). V lost 0 bases and J lost 8, with 7 bases in between. Germline lookup yields CDR1 MGHRA and CDR2 YSYEKL. The CDR3 contains 12 residues. The CDR3 DNA reads as TGCGCCAGCAGCCAAGATGACAGGGAAGCTTTCTTT. Its translation is CASSQDDREAFF.

This clonotype was seen repeatedly, ten times or more. The chain couples TRBV7-9 to TRBJ2-7; D remains ambiguous. Trimming removed 6 bases from V and 2 bases from J, with 8 bases in between. Germline V gene sequence: CDR1 SEHNR, CDR2 FQNEAQ (reference sequence). This CDR3 comprises 12 residues. CDR3 in DNA: TGTGCCAGCAGTTCCATTCCCTACGAGCAGTACTTC. This encodes CASSSIPYEQYF.

This clonotype has at least ten counts. V and J are TRBV12-3 or TRBV12-4 and TRBJ1-2; D is unclear. Trimming pared 5 bases from V and 4 bases from J, leaving 11 bases between. The CDR3 is made up of 13 amino acids. CDR3 in DNA: TGTGCCAGCAGTCCTGACCCGGTCTATGGCTACACCTTC. Its translation is CASSPDPVYGYTF.

In this sample, this clonotype turned up a few times. This sequence joins TRBV27 and TRBJ2-3; 12 positions match TRBD1. The junction had 12 bases not matched to a gene; V was cut back by 5 bases and J by 6 bases. From germline, CDR1 is MNHEY and CDR2 SMNVEV (reference sequence). This CDR3 is built from 17 residues. CDR3 amino acids: CASSPYSGTGGADTQYF. The CDR3 DNA reads TGTGCCAGCAGTCCCTACTCCGGGACAGGGGGCGCGGATACGCAGTATTTT.

A word on this clonotype: It may be a read error: a sequence one base away is much more abundant. The rearrangement joins TRBV6-1 to TRBJ2-3; D possibly matches TRBD1 or TRBD2 (5 bases each). The CDR3 contains 15 residues. V was trimmed by 2 bases and J by 6 bases, leaving 15 bases between them. Germline CDR1 is MNHNS and CDR2 is SASEGT. The CDR3 DNA follows: TGTGCCAGCAGTGAATTACTAGTGGGGACGGATACGCAGTATTTT. It codes for CASSELLVGTDTQYF.

This clonotype was observed many times. The chain carries TRBV27 and TRBJ1-1, with 7 positions matching TRBD1. From germline, CDR1 is MNHEY and CDR2 SMNVEV (reference sequence). V gave up 6 bases and J gave up 6 bases; unmatched junction bases: 7. The CDR3 runs to 13 residues. Here the CDR3 DNA reads TGTGCCAGCAGACCCGACAGGGCCGCTGAAGCTTTCTTT. This encodes CASRPDRAAEAFF.

The V and J genes are TRBV18 and TRBJ1-1; 7 bases are shared with TRBD1. The CDR3 length is 15 residues. The junction had 6 bases not matched to a gene; V was cut back by 1 base and J by 4 bases. In germline, CDR1 is KGHSH, CDR2 LQKENI. CDR3 bases: TGTGCCAGCTCACCACAGGGGGCCACGAGCACTGAAGCTTTCTTT. Residues: CASSPQGATSTEAFF.

This clonotype was observed many times. The genes are TRBV20-1 and TRBJ1-2, with TRBD1 matching over 11 bases. Germline CDR1 DFQATT, CDR2 SNEGSKA (reference sequence). J was trimmed by 4 bases and V by 3 bases; bases with no gene match: 4. There are 14 residues in the CDR3. CDR3 bases: TGCAGTGCTAGGGGGACAGGGGGTGGCTATGGCTACACCTTC. It encodes CSARGTGGGYGYTF.

This clonotype was picked up many times. The gene calls are TRBV21-1 and TRBJ2-3; the D call TRBD1 from the table was never checked on the DNA. TRBV21-1 has pseudogene status. The CDR3 loop spans 17 amino acids. CDR3: CASSIARGTGSTDTQYF. CDR3 coding DNA: TGTGCCAGCAGCATCGCCCGAGGGACCGGTAGCACAGATACGCAGTATTTT.

V usage is TRBV30 and J usage is TRBJ2-3; weak D call: TRBD2 (6 bases). Germline CDR1 and CDR2: GTSNPN and SVGIG (reference sequence). V lost 3 bases, J lost 5 bases, and 18 bases lay in between. This CDR3 has 15 amino acids. CDR3 in amino acids: CAWRSGAALGDTQYF. The CDR3 DNA reads as TGTGCCTGGAGGTCGGGAGCGGCCTTGGGAGATACGCAGTATTTT. The full variable domain, completed using reference TRBV30 and TRBJ2-3, is SQTIHQWPATLVQPVGSPLSLECTVEGTSNPNLYWYRQAAGRGLQLLFYSVGIGQISSEVPQNLSASRPQDRQFILSSKKLLLSDSGFYLCAWRSGAALGDTQYFGPGTRLTVL.

There are a few counts of this clonotype. This chain uses TRBV7-9 with TRBJ1-4; D is uncertain. V was pared by 0 bases and J by 11 bases, with 7 bases between. This CDR3 region has 12 residues. From germline, CDR1 is SEHNR and CDR2 FQNEAQ (reference sequence). Here the CDR3 reads CASSLAVGKLFF. The CDR3 DNA reads TGTGCCAGCAGCTTAGCGGTAGGGAAACTGTTTTTT.

There are many counts of this clonotype. The chain uses TRBV6-5 and TRBJ1-1; 7 positions match TRBD1. Trimming at V came to 7 bases and at J to 4 bases, leaving 12 bases not matched to a gene. In germline, CDR1 is MNHEY, CDR2 SVGAGI. The CDR3 contains 15 residues. The chain's CDR3 is CASKSLRGQGTEAFF. The CDR3 DNA sequence: TGTGCCAGCAAGTCCCTAAGGGGGCAGGGCACTGAAGCTTTCTTT.

This clonotype has a count of ten or more. The chain links TRBV5-1 to TRBJ1-2; 9 positions agree with TRBD1. The V and J ends lost 0 bases and 8 bases, in that order; junction bases with no gene match: 5. Germline assignment: CDR1 SGHRS and CDR2 YFSETQ. This CDR3 spans 14 amino acids. CDR3 protein: CASSLGGQGRGYTF. Here the CDR3 DNA reads TGCGCCAGCAGCTTGGGCGGACAGGGGCGAGGCTACACCTTC.

This clonotype was seen ten or more times. The chain recombines TRBV20-1 with TRBJ2-4, with D maybe TRBD2 (6 bases). Trimming removed 0 bases from V and 1 base from J, with 13 bases in between. Per the germline V gene, CDR1 is DFQATT and CDR2 is SNEGSKA (reference sequence). The CDR3 is made up of 16 amino acids. The CDR3 spells CSARDTPEGAKNIQYF. Written as DNA, the CDR3 is TGCAGTGCTAGAGATACCCCGGAGGGGGCCAAAAACATTCAGTACTTC.

This clonotype was picked up many times. J is TRBJ1-2 and V is TRBV20-1, with 8 bases aligning to TRBD1. CDR1 is DFQATT and CDR2 is SNEGSKA in the germline V gene (reference sequence). After removal of 0 bases from V and 3 bases from J, the junction contained 15 bases not matched to a gene. This CDR3 has 18 amino acids. CDR3 sequence reads: CSARDAGTGRTKDYGYTF. The CDR3 bases are TGCAGTGCTAGAGATGCCGGGACAGGCCGTACAAAGGACTATGGCTACACCTTC.

The chain uses TRBV3-1 and TRBJ1-2, with 11 bases that match TRBD1. V shed 0 bases, J shed 8 bases, and the junction held 2 bases outside the gene matches. This CDR3 region has 14 residues. Germline V gene lookup returns CDR1 LGHDT and CDR2 YNNKEL (reference sequence). The CDR3 region is CASSQDGQGAGYTF. CDR3 in DNA: TGTGCCAGCAGCCAAGATGGACAGGGGGCCGGCTACACCTTC.

This clonotype was recorded at least ten times. The V call is TRBV12-3 or TRBV12-4, the J call TRBJ1-1; D gene ambiguous. V dropped 3 bases and J dropped 5 bases, with 10 bases sitting between them. The CDR3 spans 13 residues. CDR3 amino acids: CASSLDLGTEAFF. CDR3 coding DNA: TGTGCCAGCAGTTTGGACCTGGGGACTGAAGCTTTCTTT.

This clonotype was seen repeatedly, ten times or more. The CDR3 region has the DNA TGTGCCACCAGTTCTCTGGGTTCCGACGAGCAGTACTTC. Translating gives CATSSLGSDEQYF. J is TRBJ2-7 and V is TRBV24-1; D remains unclear. The germline CDR1 and CDR2 sequences are KGHDR and SFDVKD. Trimming removed 6 bases at V and 5 bases at J, with 13 bases between. This CDR3 contains 13 residues.

This clonotype was seen only a few times. The chain uses TRBV3-1 and TRBJ1-2; no reliable D call. V was cut by 1 base and J by 5 bases, with 11 bases left in between. The CDR3 consists of 14 residues. From germline, CDR1 is LGHDT and CDR2 YNNKEL (reference sequence). The CDR3 region is CASSQGPSGYGYTF. In DNA, the CDR3 is TGTGCCAGCAGCCAAGGACCCTCGGGTTATGGCTACACCTTC.

The table lists this clonotype with many counts. The chain employs TRBV7-2 and TRBJ2-1; 7 bases agree with TRBD2. V lost 1 base to trimming and J lost 0 bases; unmatched junction nucleotides: 0. The V gene's germline CDR1 is SGHTA and CDR2 FQGNSA. The CDR3 has 15 residues. CDR3 sequence reads: CASSLGTSSYNEQFF. The CDR3 region has the DNA TGTGCCAGCAGCTTAGGGACTAGCTCCTACAATGAGCAGTTCTTC. Full variable domain (rest looked up from reference TRBV7-2 and TRBJ2-1): GAGVSQSPSNKVTEKGKDVELRCDPISGHTALYWYRQSLGQGLEFLIYFQGNSAPDKSGLPSDRFSAERTGGSVSTLTIQRTQQEDSAVYLCASSLGTSSYNEQFFGPGTRLTVL.

CDR3: CASSPGQNTETQYF. Here the CDR3 DNA reads TGTGCCAGCAGTCCTGGACAGAATACGGAGACCCAGTACTTC. The chain links TRBV27 to TRBJ2-5; the D gene is possibly TRBD1 (6 bases). Trimming stripped 5 bases from V and 5 bases from J, with 15 bases between. The CDR3 consists of 14 residues. Per the germline V gene, CDR1 is MNHEY and CDR2 is SMNVEV (reference sequence).

V and J are TRBV15 and TRBJ2-1, with 9 bases fitting TRBD1. The germline CDR1 and CDR2 sequences are LNHNV and YYDKDF (reference sequence). This CDR3 is built from 14 residues. Trimming cost V 3 bases and J 12 bases; bases outside gene matches: 9. The CDR3 reads CATSSRDRAVGQFF. The CDR3, as DNA: TGTGCCACCAGCAGCCGGGACAGGGCGGTTGGGCAGTTCTTC. Combining the CDR3 with reference TRBV15 and TRBJ2-1 gives the whole variable domain DAMVIQNPRYQVTQFGKPVTLSCSQTLNHNVMYWYQQKSSQAPKLLFHYYDKDFNNEADTPDNFQSRRPNTSFCFLDIRSPGLGDTAMYLCATSSRDRAVGQFFGPGTRLTVL.

This clonotype was seen a handful of times. This chain uses TRBV7-2 with TRBJ2-7; tentatively, D is TRBD1 (5 bases). Trimming stripped 3 bases from V and 6 bases from J, with 9 bases between. The CDR3 is 12 amino acids. Germline V lookup: CDR1 SGHTA, CDR2 FQGNSA. Written as DNA, the CDR3 is TGTGCCAGCAGCTTCAGGGCCCGCGAGCAGTACTTC. Translated, it gives CASSFRAREQYF. The full variable domain, with the rest looked up from reference TRBV7-2 and TRBJ2-7, is GAGVSQSPSNKVTEKGKDVELRCDPISGHTALYWYRQSLGQGLEFLIYFQGNSAPDKSGLPSDRFSAERTGGSVSTLTIQRTQQEDSAVYLCASSFRAREQYFGPGTRLTVT.

This clonotype has a count of ten or more. The genes are TRBV29-1 and TRBJ2-5, with 7 bases aligning to TRBD1. Trimming cost V 5 bases and J 3 bases; bases outside gene matches: 3. The germline V gene encodes CDR1 SQVTM and CDR2 ANQGSEA. The CDR3 has 12 residues. CDR3 amino acids: CSVWTGEETQYF. DNA of the CDR3: TGCAGCGTTTGGACAGGCGAAGAGACCCAGTACTTC.

The gene calls are TRBV2 and TRBJ2-3, with D perhaps matching TRBD2 (6 bases). CDR1 is SNHLY and CDR2 is FYNNEI in the germline V gene. The V gene lost 7 bases and the J gene lost 1 base, with 18 bases spanning the gap. The CDR3 sequence is 16 residues long. The CDR3 nucleotides are TGTGCCAGCACCTCCCGGGACTGGATCCGCACAGATACGCAGTATTTT. It translates to CASTSRDWIRTDTQYF.

This clonotype was observed many times. This chain links TRBV5-5 with TRBJ2-3; D not certain. CDR1 is SGHKS, CDR2 YYEKEE, per germline (reference sequence). Trimming stripped 7 bases from V and 0 bases from J, with 6 bases between. This CDR3 region has 12 residues. The CDR3 DNA follows: TGTGCCAGCCTCTGGAGCACAGATACGCAGTATTTT. Amino acid sequence: CASLWSTDTQYF.